This T cell receptor (beta chain) was documented in a study of blood T cell repertoires in COVID-19. As for the study in general: Specimens from acute and convalescent COVID-19 originated in the United States, Italy and Spain. PBMCs, B-cell-depleted T cells, or T cells were the source of the cDNA or gDNA that made up the material.

In the source study's methods: The authors estimated nucleated cell counts from reference gene primer amplification. TCRdb's copy holds only in-frame clones and misses some; the assay was immunoSEQ multiplex PCR. The DNA gave D and trimming, while V, J and clone size come from that table. The table shows around 130,000 clones, with 75% to 90% occurring only once. In germline, CDR1 is KGHSH, CDR2 LQKENI. V was trimmed by 3 bases and J by 7 bases, leaving 13 bases between them. The CDR3 has 15 residues. Material: peripheral blood. The chain links TRBV18 to TRBJ1-6, with D unresolved. This TCR came from a man aged 50-60 years with active or convalescent COVID-19. CDR3 nucleotides: TGTGCCAGCTCACCGTCGGGGTCCTCCAATTCACCCCTCCACTTT. It yields the protein CASSPSGSSNSPLHF. The full variable domain, in which reference TRBV18 and TRBJ1-6 provide the parts outside the CDR3, is NAGVMQNPRHLVRRRGQEARLRCSPMKGHSHVYWYRQLPEEGLKFMVYLQKENIIDESGMPKERFSAEFPKEGPSILRIQQVVRGDSAAYFCASSPSGSSNSPLHFGNGTRLTVT.